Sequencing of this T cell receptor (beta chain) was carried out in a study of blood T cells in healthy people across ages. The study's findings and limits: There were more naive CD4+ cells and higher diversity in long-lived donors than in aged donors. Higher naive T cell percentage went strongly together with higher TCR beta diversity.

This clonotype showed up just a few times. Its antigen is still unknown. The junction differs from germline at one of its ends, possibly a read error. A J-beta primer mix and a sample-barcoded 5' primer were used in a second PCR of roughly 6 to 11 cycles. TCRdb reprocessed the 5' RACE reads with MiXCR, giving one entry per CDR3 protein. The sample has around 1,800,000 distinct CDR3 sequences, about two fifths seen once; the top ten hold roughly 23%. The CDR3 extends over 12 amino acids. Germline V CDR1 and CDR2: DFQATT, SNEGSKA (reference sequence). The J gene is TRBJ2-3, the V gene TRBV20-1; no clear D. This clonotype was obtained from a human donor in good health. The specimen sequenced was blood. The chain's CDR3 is CSALPGTDTQYF. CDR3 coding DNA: TGCAGTGCCCTCCCCGGCACGGATACGCAGTATTTT.